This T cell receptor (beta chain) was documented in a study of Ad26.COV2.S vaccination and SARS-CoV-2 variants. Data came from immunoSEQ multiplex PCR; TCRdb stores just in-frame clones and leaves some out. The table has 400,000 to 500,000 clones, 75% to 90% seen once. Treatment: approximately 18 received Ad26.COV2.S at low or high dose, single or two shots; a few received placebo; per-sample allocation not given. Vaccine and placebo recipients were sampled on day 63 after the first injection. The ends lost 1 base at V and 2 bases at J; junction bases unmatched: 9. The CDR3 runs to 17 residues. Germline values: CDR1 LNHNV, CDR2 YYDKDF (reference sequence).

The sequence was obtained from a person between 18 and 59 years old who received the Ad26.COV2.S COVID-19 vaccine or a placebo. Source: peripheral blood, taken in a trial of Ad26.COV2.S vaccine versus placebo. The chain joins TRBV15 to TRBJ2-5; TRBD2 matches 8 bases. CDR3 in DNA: TGTGCCACCAGCAGAGCCGCGGGAGGTGCGGGACAAGAGACCCAGTACTTC. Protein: CATSRAAGGAGQETQYF.